The T cell receptor (beta chain) described here comes from a study of technical replicates of blood from several donors. Germline V gives CDR1 SEHNR, CDR2 FQNEAQ (reference sequence). The CDR3 runs 17 residues. After removal of 5 bases from V and 2 bases from J, the junction contained 6 bases not matched to a gene. The repertoire was sequenced with immunoSEQ multiplex PCR; TCRdb's copy has only in-frame clones and lacks some. The table records 75,000 to 95,000 clones, just under 95% of them present only once. The specimen sequenced was T cells isolated from PBMCs. The TCR originated in a human donor in good health. The V and J genes are TRBV7-9 and TRBJ1-4, with TRBD1 matching 12 bases. CDR3 protein: CASSLGTGGWTNEKLFF. The CDR3 DNA is TGTGCCAGCAGCCTCGGGACAGGGGGCTGGACTAATGAAAAACTGTTTTTT.